This entry concerns a single T cell receptor (beta chain). Its antigen is not known. Other nucleotide sequences in the sample specify the same CDR3. CDR3 size: 14 residues. J gave up 7 bases and V 0 bases, and 8 bases lay outside the gene matches. CDR1 and CDR2 (germline): GTSNPN, SVGIG (reference sequence). In the naive CD8 group, cells lacked CD45RO and were positively selected for CCR7, so terminally differentiated effector memory CD45RA+ cells were left out. This record belongs to a study of shared clonotypes between healthy human individuals. Whole-study results and caveats: There were few donors, and this limited the genetic and exposure-history diversity represented.

Roughly 27,000 T cell genomes, or approximately 190 ng DNA, went into the sorted-subset replicate PCRs. TCRdb's table, derived via immunoSEQ multiplex PCR, lists solely in-frame clones and lacks some. Counted here are about 2.1 million clones, about 94% occurring once; the ten biggest clones make up about 1.7%. The sequenced sample was naive CD8+ T cells from PBMCs. The origin of this receptor is a man between 18 and 35 years old in good health. Some clones in this sample may be carry-over from other donors' samples. The J gene is TRBJ2-7, the V gene TRBV30; TRBD1 matches at 8 bases. The CDR3 region has the DNA TGTGCCTGGAGTGTAGGGCAGGGGGCGTATGAGCAGTACTTC. Translated, it gives CAWSVGQGAYEQYF.